This entry is about one T cell receptor (beta chain). Its antigen specificity is not known. One base away there is no much larger clone; base qualities are not given. For TCR Vbeta sequencing, memory CD4+ T cells were sorted ex vivo from the peripheral blood of narcolepsy patients and healthy controls. The sample belongs to a study of T cells in narcolepsy listed by TCRdb under 2018. Background for the entire study: Patients with narcolepsy type 1 or type 2 (NT1, NT2) were enrolled in the study together with healthy control donors. The study used TCR Vbeta sequencing to track clonotypes in blood and CSF while looking for autoreactive T cells in narcolepsy patients that target self-antigens of hypocretin neurons (hypocretin, TRIB2).

The investigation overall reported the following: According to the report, autoreactive clonotypes were detected serially in the blood of the same patients and of different patients, but not in healthy controls. HCRT-specific and TRIB2-specific autoreactive clonotypes were highlighted in plots that compared CD4+ T cell clonotypes in CSF versus blood from the same patient. No sequences matching autoreactive T cell clones were present in some of the blood memory CD4+ repertoires from patients and controls. Numbers of sequenced blood memory CD4+ clonotypes were comparable, with averages of some 38,000 in patients and approximately 33,000 in controls.

V is shortened by 6 bases, J by 1 base, and the region joining them spans 13 bases. From the cysteine through the phenylalanine, the CDR3 covers 15 amino acids. The kept DNA is CDR3 alone, 45 bases in frame from the first base. Based on the germline V gene, the CDR1 and CDR2 sequences are MNHEY and SVGAGI. The library was generated by the immunoSEQ multiplex PCR assay. This immuneACCESS table, as held by TCRdb, lists in-frame sequences with V and J called but not all clones. Of the missing ones, under half trace to an unresolved V gene in checked studies; the others have no known cause. The sample table shows 30,000 to 35,000 clones, and more than 75% are seen once. The biggest ten clones account for 2% to 3% of the sample.

The V and J segments used are TRBV6-5 and TRBJ1-5; D gene: possibly TRBD1, on 5 matching bases. Specimen: CD45RA- memory CD4+ T cells from PBMCs. The cell subset or site label, as the study defines it: memory T cells sorted ex vivo from peripheral blood. This sequence was found in a human donor with narcolepsy. The CDR3 is CASRGAGPSNQPQHF. The sequenced DNA: TGTGCCAGCAGAGGGGCAGGACCAAGCAATCAGCCCCAGCATTTT.